This T cell receptor (beta chain) came from a study of blood T cell repertoires in COVID-19. Study information: Sites in the United States, Italy and Spain provided acute and convalescent COVID-19 samples. From T cells, B-cell-depleted T cells, or PBMCs came the material, which was cDNA or gDNA.

Seattle patients were enrolled while actively infected and followed longitudinally. Per the study methods: Amplification with reference gene primers provided the estimates of nucleated cell counts. TCRdb's table, derived via immunoSEQ multiplex PCR, lists solely in-frame clones and lacks some. The V and J calls and clone size are taken from that table; D and trimming were inferred from the DNA. The sample consists of some 370,000 clones, around 87% of them appearing once. J was trimmed by 6 bases and V by 4 bases; bases with no gene match: 3. The CDR3 length is 14 residues. CDR1 and CDR2 from the germline V gene are SGHRS and YFSETQ.

The rearrangement links TRBV5-1 to TRBJ1-4; TRBD1 matches at 10 bases. This TCR was recovered from a woman aged 25 to 39 with COVID-19, enrolled during active disease. The sample taken for sequencing was peripheral blood. CDR3 sequence reads: CASSRDRGYEKLFF. Written as DNA, the CDR3 is TGCGCCAGCAGCCGGGACAGGGGTTATGAAAAACTGTTTTTT.